This TCR beta chain was obtained from a study of cytomegalovirus exposure and HLA in healthy donors. TCRdb's table, derived via immunoSEQ multiplex PCR, lists solely in-frame clones and lacks some. The sample shows approximately 210,000 clones, roughly 82% of them seen only once. The length of the CDR3 is 13 residues. J was trimmed by 7 bases and V by 6 bases; bases with no gene match: 7. The germline CDR1 and CDR2 sequences are SGHKS and YYEKEE (reference sequence). Sequencing was performed on PBMCs. The chain joins TRBV5-5 to TRBJ1-5, with 7 bases identical to TRBD1. This clonotype was sampled from a woman between 18 and 30 years old in good health and CMV-seronegative. In DNA form, the CDR3 reads TGTGCCAGCAACCTCCAGGGGGACCAGCCCCAGCATTTT. Translating gives CASNLQGDQPQHF.